This TCR beta chain was documented in a study of CD8+ T cells in alopecia areata. Isolated RNA was reverse transcribed into cDNA used as the sequencing template. The assay was immunoSEQ multiplex PCR, and TCRdb's table has in-frame clones only and misses some. The table lists approximately 130,000 clones, 40% to 55% of them singletons. This clone was picked up a small number of times. Lesional scalp tissue (obtained by punch biopsy) and peripheral blood were collected from alopecia areata patients. Sorting separated CD4+ and CD8+ T cells out of PBMCs. There are 15 residues in the CDR3. CDR1 is MNHEY, CDR2 SMNVEV, per germline (reference sequence). Trimming took 7 bases from V and 3 from J; bases not matched to a gene: 6.

The V call is TRBV27, the J call TRBJ2-7; 13 positions agree with TRBD2. The sequence was collected from a human donor with alopecia areata. Sample: NKG2D-low CD8+ T cells sorted from blood. The CDR3: CASTRGTSGVYEQYF. CDR3 bases: TGTGCCAGCACCCGGGGGACTAGCGGGGTCTACGAGCAGTACTTC.